These 8 T cell receptor beta chains were all obtained from the same sample, sequenced in a study of T cells in localized non-small cell lung cancer. Method: immunoSEQ multiplex PCR; TCRdb's copy keeps in-frame clones and lacks some. The sample includes around 79,000 clones, 80% seen only once; the top ten take approximately 21%. Sequences were derived from PBMCs, sampled before any cancer treatment. All receptors come from a man between 40 and 70 years old with stage II squamous cell lung carcinoma.

The CDR3 DNA reads TGCGCCAGCAGCCCCCAGGGAGCCGGGGCCAACGTCCTGACTTTC. Protein sequence: CASSPQGAGANVLTF. The chain employs TRBV5-1 and TRBJ2-6, with D perhaps given as TRBD1 or TRBD2 (5 bases each). Looked up from germline, CDR1 is SGHRS and CDR2 is YFSETQ. V lost 4 bases and J lost 4, with 12 bases in between. The CDR3 is 15 amino acids.

The V and J genes are TRBV6-1 and TRBJ1-4, with D uncertain. V was trimmed by 6 bases and J by 4 bases, leaving 12 bases between them. The CDR3 spans 14 residues. Germline lookup yields CDR1 MNHNS and CDR2 SASEGT. This CDR3 reads CASRDRRHNEKLFF. The CDR3 DNA sequence: TGTGCCAGCAGGGATCGACGGCATAATGAAAAACTGTTTTTT.

This clone has only one observation. The rearrangement joins TRBV29-1 to TRBJ1-4, with TRBD1 matching over 9 bases. Germline V gene sequence: CDR1 SQVTM, CDR2 ANQGSEA. V was clipped by 6 bases and J by 7 bases; unmatched bases: 6. The CDR3 contains 13 residues. The CDR3 DNA is TGCAGCGTCGGCCAGGACAGGGGTGAAAAACTGTTTTTT. This gives the protein CSVGQDRGEKLFF.

This clone is a singleton in its sample. V and J are TRBV19 and TRBJ2-2; possibly TRBD1 for D (6 bases). From germline, CDR1 is LNHDA and CDR2 SQIVND (reference sequence). The V and J ends lost 7 bases and 0 bases respectively, with 18 bases between them. The CDR3 runs to 17 residues. The CDR3 protein is CASKLNPGTPNTGELFF. The DNA for the CDR3 is TGTGCCAGTAAGCTAAATCCCGGGACACCGAACACCGGGGAGCTGTTTTTT.

The chain carries TRBV6-5 and TRBJ2-2, with D hard to call. This CDR3 is 14 amino acids long. Germline values: CDR1 MNHEY, CDR2 SVGAGI. V was clipped by 0 bases and J by 3 bases, with 5 bases between them. CDR3 sequence (DNA): TGTGCCAGCAGTTACTCTGCTTACACCGGGGAGCTGTTTTTT. Its protein is CASSYSAYTGELFF.

This chain connects TRBV2 to TRBJ2-7; D ambiguous. Trimming left V 5 bases short and J 0 bases short, with 20 bases between. From germline, CDR1 is SNHLY and CDR2 FYNNEI. There are 17 residues in the CDR3. The CDR3 nucleotides read TGTGCCAGCAGTCCTGCTAGTCACTCGGCCTTCTCCTACGAGCAGTACTTC. Translation gives CASSPASHSAFSYEQYF.

This clone was recorded only once. The chain recombines TRBV6-5 with TRBJ1-2; D might be TRBD1 (5 bases). Per the germline V gene, CDR1 is MNHEY and CDR2 is SVGAGI. Trimming removed 10 bases at V and 10 bases at J, with 22 bases between. The CDR3 contains 13 residues. CDR3 bases: TGTGCCACCCTAGTTAAGGGGCGAATGGTCTACACCTTC. Protein: CATLVKGRMVYTF.

The chain carries TRBV6-5 and TRBJ1-6; D gene uncertain. This CDR3 has 14 residues. The V gene's germline CDR1 is MNHEY and CDR2 SVGAGI. Trimming left V 0 bases short and J 10 bases short, with 10 bases between. As DNA, the CDR3 is TGTGCCAGCAGTTACTCCCCGCAGGTGTCACCCCTCCACTTT. It translates to CASSYSPQVSPLHF.